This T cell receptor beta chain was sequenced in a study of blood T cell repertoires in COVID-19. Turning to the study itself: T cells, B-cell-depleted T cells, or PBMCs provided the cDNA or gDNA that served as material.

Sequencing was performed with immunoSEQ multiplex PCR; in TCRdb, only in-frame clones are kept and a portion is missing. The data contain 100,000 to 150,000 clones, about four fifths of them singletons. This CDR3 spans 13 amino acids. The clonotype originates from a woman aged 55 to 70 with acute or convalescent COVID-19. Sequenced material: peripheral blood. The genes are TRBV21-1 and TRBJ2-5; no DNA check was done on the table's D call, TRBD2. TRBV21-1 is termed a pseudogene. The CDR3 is CASSNGMEGTQYF. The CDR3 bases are TGTGCCAGCAGCAACGGGATGGAGGGGACCCAGTACTTC.